The sequence of this TCR beta chain was determined in a study of shared clonotypes between healthy human individuals. The CDR3 has 12 residues. Germline lookup yields CDR1 SGHRS and CDR2 YFSETQ. Trimming removed 3 bases from V and 4 bases from J, with 8 bases in between. For each subset, genomic DNA was distributed in equal portions over several immunoSEQ plates. Method: immunoSEQ multiplex PCR; TCRdb's copy keeps in-frame clones and lacks some. This sample has more than 2 million clones, with just under 95% found just once. CD8 cells regarded as naive lacked CD45RO, were positively chosen for CCR7, and omitted terminally differentiated effector memory CD45RA+ cells. Study findings and constraints: Naive subsets generally had larger estimated richness than memory subsets.

As concerns this clone: Antigen specificity is unknown.

Source material: naive CD8+ T cells from PBMCs. The V gene is TRBV5-1, the J gene TRBJ2-7, with D possibly being TRBD2 (5 bases). The source of this sequence is a man younger than 35 in good health. Some clones in this sample may be carry-over from other donors' samples. The CDR3 here is CASSSSGYEQYF. CDR3 DNA sequence: TGCGCCAGCAGCTCATCGGGGTACGAGCAGTACTTC.